This record concerns one T cell receptor beta chain sequence. These data come from a study of T-cell memory formation after mild COVID-19. Study details: Most TCR clusters belonged to a single donor.

From the 5' RACE reads, TCRdb called clonotypes with MiXCR, one entry per CDR3 protein. The sample records 350,000 to 400,000 distinct CDR3 sequences, around an eighth being singletons. J lost 3 bases, V lost 4 bases, and 8 bases had no gene match. Germline CDR1 is SGHNT and CDR2 is YYREEE (reference sequence). The CDR3 sequence is 16 residues long. This TCR was recovered from a man aged 18 to 29 who had mild COVID-19 (a few samples of this study predate the infection). Cell type and time point are not known. Sample: PBMCs or a T cell subset sorted from them (not recorded which). The chain combines TRBV5-4 with TRBJ2-7, with TRBD2 matching over 12 bases. The CDR3 is CASSITSGGTLYEQYF. DNA of the CDR3: TGTGCCAGCAGCATAACTAGCGGGGGGACCCTCTACGAGCAGTACTTC.